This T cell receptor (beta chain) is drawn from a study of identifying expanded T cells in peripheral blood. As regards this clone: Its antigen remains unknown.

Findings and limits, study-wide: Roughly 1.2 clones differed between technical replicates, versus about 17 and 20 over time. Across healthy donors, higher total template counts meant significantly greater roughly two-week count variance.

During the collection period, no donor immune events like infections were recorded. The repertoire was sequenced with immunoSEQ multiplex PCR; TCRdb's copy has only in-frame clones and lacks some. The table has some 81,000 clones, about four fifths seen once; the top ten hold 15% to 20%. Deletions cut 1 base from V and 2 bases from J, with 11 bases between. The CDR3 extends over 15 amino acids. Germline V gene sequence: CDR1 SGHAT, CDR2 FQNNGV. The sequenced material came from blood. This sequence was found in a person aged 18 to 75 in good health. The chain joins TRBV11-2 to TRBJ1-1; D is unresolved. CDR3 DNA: TGTGCCAGCAGCTTAGTTGGCAAAGCTAACACTGAAGCTTTCTTT. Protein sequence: CASSLVGKANTEAFF. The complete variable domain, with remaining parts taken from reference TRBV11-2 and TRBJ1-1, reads EAGVAQSPRYKIIEKRQSVAFWCNPISGHATLYWYQQILGQGPKLLIQFQNNGVVDDSQLPKDRFSAERLKGVDSTLKIQPAKLEDSAVYLCASSLVGKANTEAFFGQGTRLTVV.